The clone carrying this T cell receptor beta chain has at least ten counts. The antigen is not known. The germline V gene encodes CDR1 LNHDA and CDR2 SQIVND (reference sequence). Trimming pared 5 bases from V and 1 base from J, leaving 8 bases between. The CDR3 is 13 amino acids. The data stem from a study of T cell repertoires in cytomegalovirus infection. About the research overall: Indications of both CMV infection and matching HLA type were provided by public TCR beta signatures. Broader study findings: Dominating the ex vivo response were HLA-C-restricted CMV-specific TCR beta clonotypes.

Each CDR3 protein is one row after TCRdb ran MiXCR on the reads. The sample yields around 74,000 distinct CDR3 sequences, more than 3.5% seen once. Sequences were obtained from PBMCs. This clonotype was sampled from a human donor in good health (CMV status not recorded). Some clones in this sample may be carry-over from other donors' samples. The chain has TRBV19 and TRBJ2-5, with TRBD1 as a possible D gene (6 bases). This chain's CDR3 is CASSRQAQETQYF. The DNA for the CDR3 is TGTGCCAGTAGTCGACAGGCCCAAGAGACCCAGTACTTC.